These T cell receptor beta chains were read from a single sample in a study of T-cell reconstitution after alpha-beta-depleted transplantation in children. TCRdb recomputed calls from the PCR reads with MiXCR, one row per CDR3 protein. The table includes about 610,000 distinct CDR3 sequences, over 9.5% detected once. The sequencing here drew on PBMCs from the stem cell graft donor, taken from the stem cell graft. The receptors derive from a human donor who donated a stem cell graft to a child with acute myeloid leukemia. The CDR3 runs from the conserved cysteine through the conserved F or W. A D gene is named only where the DNA matches it firmly. The size entry is marked missing in some rows and otherwise reads once, few, many or a size class.

cdr3_nt cdr3_aa j_call d_call v_call clone_size
TGCAGTGGACTAGCGGTCCCCACAGATACGCAGTATTTT CSGLAVPTDTQYF TRBJ2-3 TRBD2 TRBV20-1 few
TGTGCCAGCAGTTTTAGTGTGGAACTGAGCTCCTACGAGCAGTACTTC CASSFSVELSSYEQYF TRBJ2-7 - TRBV12-3/TRBV12-4 -
TGTGCCTGCTTATACAGGGCAACTAATGAAAAACTGTTTTTT CACLYRATNEKLFF TRBJ1-4 - TRBV30 -
TGTGCCAGCAGTCATAGAGGGGTTCGGACGGGGGAGCAAGAGACCCAGTACTTC CASSHRGVRTGEQETQYF TRBJ2-5 - TRBV12-3/TRBV12-4 few
TGCGCCAGCAGCCAAGAATCAGGGGTATCCCTCTATGGCTACACCTTC CASSQESGVSLYGYTF TRBJ1-2 - TRBV4-3 -
TGTGCCAGCAGTTTTACGGGGACTAGCGGGTCGGGGGAGCAGTACTTC CASSFTGTSGSGEQYF TRBJ2-7 TRBD2 TRBV27 -
TGCAGCGTTTGGGGAGGGGAAGAGACCCAGTACTTC CSVWGGEETQYF TRBJ2-5 TRBD2 TRBV29-1 many
TGCAGTGCTAGAGCTTGGGTCGCAGGGGGCCATGAAAAACTGTTTTTT CSARAWVAGGHEKLFF TRBJ1-4 TRBD1 TRBV20-1 few
TGCGCCAGCAGCTCCGAAAACTCCCGCACAGATACGCAGTATTTT CASSSENSRTDTQYF TRBJ2-3 - TRBV5-1 -
TGCAGTGCTAGAGATGGACTAGCCCAGGAGACCCAGTACTTC CSARDGLAQETQYF TRBJ2-5 TRBD2 TRBV20-1 -
TGCAGTGCCAGAAGATTTGACAGAAGTAATGAAAAACTGTTTTTT CSARRFDRSNEKLFF TRBJ1-4 - TRBV20-1 -